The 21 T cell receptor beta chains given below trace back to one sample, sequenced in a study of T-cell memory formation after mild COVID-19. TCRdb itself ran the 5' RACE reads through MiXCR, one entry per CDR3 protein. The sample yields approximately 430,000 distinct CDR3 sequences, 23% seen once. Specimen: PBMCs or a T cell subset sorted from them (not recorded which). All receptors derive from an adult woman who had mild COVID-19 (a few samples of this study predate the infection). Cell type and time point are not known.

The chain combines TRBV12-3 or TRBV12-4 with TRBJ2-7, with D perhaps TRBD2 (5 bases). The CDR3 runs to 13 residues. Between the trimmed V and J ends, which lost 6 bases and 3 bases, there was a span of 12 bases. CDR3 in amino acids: CASRNGEHYEQYF. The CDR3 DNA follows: TGTGCCAGCAGGAACGGGGAGCACTACGAGCAGTACTTC.

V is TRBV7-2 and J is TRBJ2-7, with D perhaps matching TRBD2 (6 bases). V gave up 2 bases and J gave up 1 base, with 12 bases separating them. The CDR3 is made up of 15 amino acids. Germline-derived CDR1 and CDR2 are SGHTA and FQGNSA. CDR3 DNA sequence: TGTGCCAGCAGCTTAAGTGGCGGGGCTTCCTACGAGCAGTACTTC. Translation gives CASSLSGGASYEQYF. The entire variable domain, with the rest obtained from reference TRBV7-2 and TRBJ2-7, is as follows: GAGVSQSPSNKVTEKGKDVELRCDPISGHTALYWYRQSLGQGLEFLIYFQGNSAPDKSGLPSDRFSAERTGGSVSTLTIQRTQQEDSAVYLCASSLSGGASYEQYFGPGTRLTVT.

CDR3 DNA sequence: TGTGCCAGCAGCGTCCTCGGTCCCGGGGAGCTGTTTTTT. This sequence encodes CASSVLGPGELFF. The chain recombines TRBV7-9 with TRBJ2-2, with D hard to call. CDR3 length: 13 amino acids. V shed 5 bases and J shed 6 bases, with 10 bases lying between them. In germline, CDR1 is SEHNR, CDR2 FQNEAQ (reference sequence).

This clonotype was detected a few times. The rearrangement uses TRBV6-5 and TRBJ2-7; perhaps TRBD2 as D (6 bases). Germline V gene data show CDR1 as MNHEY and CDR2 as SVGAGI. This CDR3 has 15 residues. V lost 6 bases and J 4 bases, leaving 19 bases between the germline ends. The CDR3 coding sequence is TGTGCCAGCAGCACGCCTCGGAAGGGACTGTACGAGCAGTACTTC. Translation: CASSTPRKGLYEQYF.

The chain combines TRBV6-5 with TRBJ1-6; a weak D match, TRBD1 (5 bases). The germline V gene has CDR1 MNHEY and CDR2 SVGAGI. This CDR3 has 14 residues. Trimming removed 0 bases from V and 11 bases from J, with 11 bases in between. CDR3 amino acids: CASSYSAGGTPLHF. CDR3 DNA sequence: TGTGCCAGCAGTTACTCGGCGGGGGGTACACCCCTCCACTTT.

The CDR3 DNA follows: TGCAGTGCTAGCGGTCTAGGGGAGGCCTACGAGCAGTACTTC. It translates to CSASGLGEAYEQYF. The chain recombines TRBV20-1 with TRBJ2-7; TRBD2 might be the D (6 bases). The CDR3 length is 14 residues. The V gene lost 3 bases and the J gene lost 2 bases, with 14 bases spanning the gap. Germline lookup yields CDR1 DFQATT and CDR2 SNEGSKA (reference sequence).

DNA for the CDR3: TGTGCCAGCAGCGGCGGACTAGCGGGGGGGCTGAGGAAAGAGACCCAGTACTTC. It yields the protein CASSGGLAGGLRKETQYF. The V and J genes are TRBV5-6 and TRBJ2-5; 15 bases align to TRBD2. Germline CDR1 is SGHDT and CDR2 is YYEEEE. CDR3 size: 18 residues. Trimming removed 4 bases from V and 3 bases from J; junction bases left unmatched: 10.

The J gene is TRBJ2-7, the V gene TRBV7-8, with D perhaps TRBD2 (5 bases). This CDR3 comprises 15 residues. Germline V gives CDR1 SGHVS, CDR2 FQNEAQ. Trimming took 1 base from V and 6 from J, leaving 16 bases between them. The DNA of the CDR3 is TGTGCCAGCAGCTTAGAGCTTCCTGCGGGCGTCGAGCAGTACTTC. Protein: CASSLELPAGVEQYF.

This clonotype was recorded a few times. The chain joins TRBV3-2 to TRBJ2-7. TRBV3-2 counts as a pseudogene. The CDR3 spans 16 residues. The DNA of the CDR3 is TGTGCCAGCAGCCAAGATTTACCGCCTGCTACCTACGAGCAGTACGTC. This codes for CASSQDLPPATYEQYV.

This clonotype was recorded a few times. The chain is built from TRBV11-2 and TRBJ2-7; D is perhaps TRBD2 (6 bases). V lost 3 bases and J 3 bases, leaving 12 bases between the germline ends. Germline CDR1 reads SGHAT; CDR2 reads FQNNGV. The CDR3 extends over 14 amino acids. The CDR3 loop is CASSFGTGRYEQYF. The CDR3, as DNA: TGTGCCAGCAGCTTTGGGACTGGCCGCTACGAGCAGTACTTC.

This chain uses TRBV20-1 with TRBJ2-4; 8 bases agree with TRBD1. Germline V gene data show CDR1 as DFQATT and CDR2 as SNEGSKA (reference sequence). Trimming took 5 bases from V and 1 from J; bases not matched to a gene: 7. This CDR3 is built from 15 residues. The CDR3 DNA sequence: TGCAGTGCTCCCTCCAGGGGGCCCGCCAAAAACATTCAGTACTTC. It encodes CSAPSRGPAKNIQYF.

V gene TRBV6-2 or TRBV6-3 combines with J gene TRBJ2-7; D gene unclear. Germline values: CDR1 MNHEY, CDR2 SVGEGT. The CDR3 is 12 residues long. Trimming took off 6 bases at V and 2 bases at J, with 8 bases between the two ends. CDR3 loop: CASRTRAYEQYF. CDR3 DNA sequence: TGTGCCAGCAGAACCCGAGCCTACGAGCAGTACTTC.

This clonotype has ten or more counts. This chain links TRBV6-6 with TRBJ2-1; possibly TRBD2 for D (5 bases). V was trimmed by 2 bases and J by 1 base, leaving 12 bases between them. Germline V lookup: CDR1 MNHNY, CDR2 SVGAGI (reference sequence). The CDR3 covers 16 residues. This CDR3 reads CASSYRPGTSYNEQFF. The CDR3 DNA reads TGTGCCAGCAGTTACCGACCGGGAACATCCTACAATGAGCAGTTCTTC.

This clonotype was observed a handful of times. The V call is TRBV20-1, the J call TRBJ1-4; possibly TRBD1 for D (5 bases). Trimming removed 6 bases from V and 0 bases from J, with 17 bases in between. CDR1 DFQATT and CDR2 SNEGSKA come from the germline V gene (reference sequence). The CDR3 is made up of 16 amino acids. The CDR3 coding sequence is TGCAGTGCGTACAGGAGCTCTGGTGCAACTAATGAAAAACTGTTTTTT. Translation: CSAYRSSGATNEKLFF.

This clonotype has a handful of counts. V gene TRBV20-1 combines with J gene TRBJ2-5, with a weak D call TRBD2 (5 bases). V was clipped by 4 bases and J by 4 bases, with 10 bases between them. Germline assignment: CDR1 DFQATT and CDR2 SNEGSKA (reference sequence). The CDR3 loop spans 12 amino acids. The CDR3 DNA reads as TGCAGTGCTATGGAGGCGAGAGAGACCCAGTACTTC. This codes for CSAMEARETQYF.

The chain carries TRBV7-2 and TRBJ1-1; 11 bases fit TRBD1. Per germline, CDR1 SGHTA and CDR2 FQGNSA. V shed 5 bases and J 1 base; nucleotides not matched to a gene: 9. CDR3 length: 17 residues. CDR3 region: CASSLGTGGRRNTEAFF. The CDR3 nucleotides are TGTGCCAGCAGCCTCGGGACAGGGGGTAGGCGGAACACTGAAGCTTTCTTT. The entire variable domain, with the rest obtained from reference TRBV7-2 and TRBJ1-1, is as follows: GAGVSQSPSNKVTEKGKDVELRCDPISGHTALYWYRQSLGQGLEFLIYFQGNSAPDKSGLPSDRFSAERTGGSVSTLTIQRTQQEDSAVYLCASSLGTGGRRNTEAFFGQGTRLTVV.

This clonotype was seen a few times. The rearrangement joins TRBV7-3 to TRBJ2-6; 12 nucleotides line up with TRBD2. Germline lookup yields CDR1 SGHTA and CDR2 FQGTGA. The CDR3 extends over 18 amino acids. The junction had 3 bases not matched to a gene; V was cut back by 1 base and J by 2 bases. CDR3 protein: CASSLRLAGEAGANVLTF. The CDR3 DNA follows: TGTGCCAGCAGCTTAAGACTAGCGGGAGAAGCTGGGGCCAACGTCCTGACTTTC.

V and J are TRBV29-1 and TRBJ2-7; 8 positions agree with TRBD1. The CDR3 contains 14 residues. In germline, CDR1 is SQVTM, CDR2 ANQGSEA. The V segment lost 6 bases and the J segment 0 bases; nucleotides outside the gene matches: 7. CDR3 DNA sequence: TGCAGCGTAGATACTACAGGGGGCTCCTACGAGCAGTACTTC. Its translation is CSVDTTGGSYEQYF.

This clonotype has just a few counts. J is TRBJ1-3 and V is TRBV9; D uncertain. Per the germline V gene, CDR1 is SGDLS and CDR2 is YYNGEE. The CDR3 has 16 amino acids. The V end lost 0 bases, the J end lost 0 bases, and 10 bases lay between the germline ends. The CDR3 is CASSVGSGSSGNTIYF. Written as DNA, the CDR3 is TGTGCCAGCAGCGTAGGTAGCGGAAGCTCTGGAAACACCATATATTTT.

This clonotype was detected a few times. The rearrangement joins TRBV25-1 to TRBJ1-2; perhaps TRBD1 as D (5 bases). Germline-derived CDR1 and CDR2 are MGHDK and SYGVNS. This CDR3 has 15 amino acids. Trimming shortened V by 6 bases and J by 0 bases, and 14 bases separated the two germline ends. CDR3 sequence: CASRGGGEANYGYTF. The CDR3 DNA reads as TGTGCCAGCAGGGGGGGTGGTGAAGCTAACTATGGCTACACCTTC.

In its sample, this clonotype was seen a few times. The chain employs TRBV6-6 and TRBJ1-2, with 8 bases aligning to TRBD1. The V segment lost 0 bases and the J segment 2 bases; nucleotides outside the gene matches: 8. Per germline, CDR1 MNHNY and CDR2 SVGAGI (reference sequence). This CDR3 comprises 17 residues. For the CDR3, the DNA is TGTGCCAGCAGTTACTCGGCAGGGGGCAATACGAACTATGGCTACACCTTC. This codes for CASSYSAGGNTNYGYTF.